This TCR beta chain was sequenced for a study of T-cell reconstitution after alpha-beta-depleted transplantation in children. Unique molecular identifiers were incorporated during preparation of the TCRbeta library. TCRdb re-called the PCR reads through MiXCR, storing one row per CDR3 protein. Here the sample spans a few hundred thousand distinct CDR3 sequences, 11% being singletons. Germline assignment: CDR1 DFQATT and CDR2 SNEGSKA (reference sequence). The CDR3 length is 15 residues. Trimming at V came to 5 bases and at J to 5 bases, leaving 14 bases not matched to a gene. The sample was PBMCs from the stem cell graft donor, taken from the stem cell graft. This receptor was obtained from a human donor who donated a stem cell graft to a child with acute myeloid leukemia. The V gene is TRBV20-1, the J gene TRBJ1-1; 7 positions agree with TRBD1. The CDR3: CSARSGLNRGTEAFF. The CDR3 coding sequence is TGCAGTGCTCGATCCGGATTAAACAGGGGTACTGAAGCTTTCTTT.